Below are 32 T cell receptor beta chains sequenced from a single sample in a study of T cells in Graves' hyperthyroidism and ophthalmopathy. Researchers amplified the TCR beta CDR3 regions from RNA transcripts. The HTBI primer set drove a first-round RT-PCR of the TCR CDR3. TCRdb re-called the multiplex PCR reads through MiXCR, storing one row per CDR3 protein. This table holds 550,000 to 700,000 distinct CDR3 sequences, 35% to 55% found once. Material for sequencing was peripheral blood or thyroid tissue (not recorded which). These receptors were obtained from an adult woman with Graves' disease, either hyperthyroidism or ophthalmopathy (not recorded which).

CDR3 loop: CASSPDSRTEGSYEQYF. In nucleotides, the CDR3 is TGTGCCAGCAGTCCTGACAGTCGGACGGAGGGATCATACGAGCAGTACTTC. The rearrangement joins TRBV7-9 to TRBJ2-7, with D perhaps matching TRBD2 (6 bases). Between the trimmed V and J ends, which lost 6 bases and 4 bases, there was a span of 25 bases. The CDR3 runs to 17 residues. Germline V lookup: CDR1 SEHNR, CDR2 FQNEAQ (reference sequence). Full variable domain (missing parts from reference TRBV7-9 and TRBJ2-7): DTGVSQNPRHKITKRGQNVTFRCDPISEHNRLYWYRQTLGQGPEFLTYFQNEAQLEKSRLLSDRFSAERPKGSFSTLEIQRTEQGDSAMYLCASSPDSRTEGSYEQYFGPGTRLTVT.

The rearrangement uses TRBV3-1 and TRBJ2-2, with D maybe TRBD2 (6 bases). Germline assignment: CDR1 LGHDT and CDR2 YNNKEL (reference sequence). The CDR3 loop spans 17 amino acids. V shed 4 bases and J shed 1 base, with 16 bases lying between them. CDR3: CASSPVAGQLNTGELFF. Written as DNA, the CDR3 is TGTGCCAGCAGCCCAGTTGCGGGGCAATTGAACACCGGGGAGCTGTTTTTT.

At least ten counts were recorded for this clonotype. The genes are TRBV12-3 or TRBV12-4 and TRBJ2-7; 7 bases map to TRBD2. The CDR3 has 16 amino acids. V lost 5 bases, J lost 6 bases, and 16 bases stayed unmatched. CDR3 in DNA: TGTGCCAGCAGTGGTATCCGGTCTAGCGGTAACTCCGAGCAGTACTTC. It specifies CASSGIRSSGNSEQYF.

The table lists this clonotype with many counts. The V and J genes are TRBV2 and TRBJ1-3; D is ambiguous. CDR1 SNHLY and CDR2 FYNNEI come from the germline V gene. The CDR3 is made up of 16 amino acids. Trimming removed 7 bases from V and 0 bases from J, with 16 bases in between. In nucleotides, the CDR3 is TGTGCCAGCACCCCACGAATGGGTCGCTCTGGAAACACCATATATTTT. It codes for CASTPRMGRSGNTIYF.

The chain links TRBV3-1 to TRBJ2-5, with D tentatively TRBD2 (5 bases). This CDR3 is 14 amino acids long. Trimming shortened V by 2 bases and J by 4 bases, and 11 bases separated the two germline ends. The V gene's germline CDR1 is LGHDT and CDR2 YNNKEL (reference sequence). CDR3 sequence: CASSQRGIGETQYF. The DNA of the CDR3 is TGTGCCAGCAGCCAAAGAGGGATTGGAGAGACCCAGTACTTC.

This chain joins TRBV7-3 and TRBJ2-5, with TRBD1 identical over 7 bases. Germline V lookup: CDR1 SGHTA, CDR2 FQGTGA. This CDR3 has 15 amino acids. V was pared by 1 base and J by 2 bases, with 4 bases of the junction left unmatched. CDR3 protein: CASSLRQGKQETQYF. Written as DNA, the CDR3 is TGTGCCAGCAGCTTAAGACAGGGAAAACAAGAGACCCAGTACTTC.

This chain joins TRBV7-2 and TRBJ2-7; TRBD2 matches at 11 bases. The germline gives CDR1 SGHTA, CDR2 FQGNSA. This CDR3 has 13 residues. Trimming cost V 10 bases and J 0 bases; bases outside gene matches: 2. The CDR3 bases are TGTGCCACGACTAGCGGGGACTCCTACGAGCAGTACTTC. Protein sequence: CATTSGDSYEQYF.

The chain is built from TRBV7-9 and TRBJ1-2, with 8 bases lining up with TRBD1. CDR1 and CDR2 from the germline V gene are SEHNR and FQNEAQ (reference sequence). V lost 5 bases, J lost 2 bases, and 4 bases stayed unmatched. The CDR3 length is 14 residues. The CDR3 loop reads CASSARDRNYGYTF. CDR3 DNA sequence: TGTGCCAGCAGCGCCAGGGACAGGAACTATGGCTACACCTTC.

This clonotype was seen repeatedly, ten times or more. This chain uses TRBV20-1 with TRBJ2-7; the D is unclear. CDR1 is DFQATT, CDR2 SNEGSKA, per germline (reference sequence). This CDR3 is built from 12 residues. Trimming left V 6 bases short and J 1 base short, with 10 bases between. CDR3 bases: TGCAGTGCGGCTCCCACTTCCTACGAGCAGTACTTC. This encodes CSAAPTSYEQYF.

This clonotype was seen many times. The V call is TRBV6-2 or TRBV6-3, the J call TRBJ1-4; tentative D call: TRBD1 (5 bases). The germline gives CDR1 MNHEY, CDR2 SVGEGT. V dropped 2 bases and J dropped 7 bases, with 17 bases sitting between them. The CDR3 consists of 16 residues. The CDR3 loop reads CASSYLFGTRGEKLFF. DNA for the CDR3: TGTGCCAGCAGTTACCTGTTTGGCACGAGGGGTGAAAAACTGTTTTTT.

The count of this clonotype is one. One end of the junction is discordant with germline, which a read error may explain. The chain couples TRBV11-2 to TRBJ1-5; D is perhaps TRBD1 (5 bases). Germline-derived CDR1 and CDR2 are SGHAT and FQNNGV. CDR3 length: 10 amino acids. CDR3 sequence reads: CASSLAPGRF. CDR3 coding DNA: TGTGCCAGCAGCTTAGCCCCAGGGCGGTTT.

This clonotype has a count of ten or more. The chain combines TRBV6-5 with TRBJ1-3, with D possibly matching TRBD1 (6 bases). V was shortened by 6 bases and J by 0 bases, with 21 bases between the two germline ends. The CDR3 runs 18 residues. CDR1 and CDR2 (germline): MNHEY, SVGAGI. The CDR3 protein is CASSISPPRGSSGNTIYF. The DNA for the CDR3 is TGTGCCAGCAGCATTTCTCCTCCCAGGGGAAGCTCTGGAAACACCATATATTTT.

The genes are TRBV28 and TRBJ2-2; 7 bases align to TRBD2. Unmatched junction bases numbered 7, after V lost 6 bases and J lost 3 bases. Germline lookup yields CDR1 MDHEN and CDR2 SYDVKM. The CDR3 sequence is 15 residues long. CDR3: CASRVREVDTGELFF. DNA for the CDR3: TGTGCCAGCAGAGTCCGGGAGGTTGACACCGGGGAGCTGTTTTTT.

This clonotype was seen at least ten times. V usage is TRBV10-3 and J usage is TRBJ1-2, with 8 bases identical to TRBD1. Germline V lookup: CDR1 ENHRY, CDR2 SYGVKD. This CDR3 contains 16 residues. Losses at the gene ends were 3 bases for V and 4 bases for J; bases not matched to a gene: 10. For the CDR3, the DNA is TGTGCCATCAGTGATTCCGGACAGGGAAAGACCTATGGCTACACCTTC. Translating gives CAISDSGQGKTYGYTF.

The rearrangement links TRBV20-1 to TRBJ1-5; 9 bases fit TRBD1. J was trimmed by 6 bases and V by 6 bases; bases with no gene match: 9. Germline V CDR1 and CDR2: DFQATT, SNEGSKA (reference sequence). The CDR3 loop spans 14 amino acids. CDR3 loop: CSAWTTGGLQPQHF. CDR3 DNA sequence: TGCAGTGCCTGGACAACAGGGGGCCTTCAGCCCCAGCATTTT.

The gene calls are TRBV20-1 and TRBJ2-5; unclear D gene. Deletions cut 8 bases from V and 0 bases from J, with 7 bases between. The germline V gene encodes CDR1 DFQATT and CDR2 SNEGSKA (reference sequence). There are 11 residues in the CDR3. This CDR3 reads CSRRYQETQYF. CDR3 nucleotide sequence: TGCAGTCGCAGGTACCAAGAGACCCAGTACTTC.

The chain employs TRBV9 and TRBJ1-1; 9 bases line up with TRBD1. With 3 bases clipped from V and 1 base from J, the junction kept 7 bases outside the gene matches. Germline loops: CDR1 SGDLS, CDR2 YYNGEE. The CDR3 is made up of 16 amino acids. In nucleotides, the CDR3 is TGTGCCAGCAGCGCCCCCGGACAGGGGAGGAACACTGAAGCTTTCTTT. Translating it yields CASSAPGQGRNTEAFF.

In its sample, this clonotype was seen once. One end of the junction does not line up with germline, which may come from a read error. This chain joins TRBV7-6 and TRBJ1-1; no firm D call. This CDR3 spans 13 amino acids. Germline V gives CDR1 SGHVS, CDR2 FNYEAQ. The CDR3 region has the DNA TGTGCCAGCAGCTTGGGCTCTAATGGTGAAGCGTTCTTT. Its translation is CASSLGSNGEAFF. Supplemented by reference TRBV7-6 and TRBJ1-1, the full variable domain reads GAGVSQSPRYKVTKRGQDVALRCDPISGHVSLYWYRQALGQGPEFLTYFNYEAQQDKSGLPNDRFSAERPEGSISTLTIQRTEQRDSAMYRCASSLGSNGEAFFGQGTRLTVV.

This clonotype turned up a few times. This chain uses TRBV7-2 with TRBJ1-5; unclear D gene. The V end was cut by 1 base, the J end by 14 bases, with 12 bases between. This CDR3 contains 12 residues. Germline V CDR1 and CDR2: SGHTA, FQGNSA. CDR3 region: CASSLGSGAEHF. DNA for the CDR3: TGTGCCAGCAGCTTAGGGTCGGGCGCCGAGCATTTT.

CDR3 nucleotide sequence: TGTGCCAGTACCCAGCTCGTGACAGGGCGGAACTATGGCTACACCTTC. Protein sequence: CASTQLVTGRNYGYTF. The chain has TRBV19 and TRBJ1-2; 7 positions agree with TRBD1. The germline CDR1 and CDR2 sequences are LNHDA and SQIVND (reference sequence). CDR3 size: 16 residues. The V and J ends lost 7 bases and 2 bases, in that order; junction bases with no gene match: 13.

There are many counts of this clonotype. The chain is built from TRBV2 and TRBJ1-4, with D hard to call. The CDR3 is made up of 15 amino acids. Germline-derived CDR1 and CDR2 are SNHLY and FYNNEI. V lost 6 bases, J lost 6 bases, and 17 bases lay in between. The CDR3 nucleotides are TGTGCCAGCAGCCGTCCCGGGGTCCTCCATGAAAAACTGTTTTTT. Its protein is CASSRPGVLHEKLFF.

The CDR3 loop is CSARGSGTTEAFF. The DNA of the CDR3 is TGCAGTGCTAGAGGGTCCGGGACCACTGAAGCTTTCTTT. The V gene is TRBV20-1, the J gene TRBJ1-1, with D possibly TRBD1 on 5 matching bases. The CDR3 totals 13 residues. Germline V gives CDR1 DFQATT, CDR2 SNEGSKA (reference sequence). The V gene lost 1 base and the J gene lost 4 bases, with 10 bases spanning the gap.

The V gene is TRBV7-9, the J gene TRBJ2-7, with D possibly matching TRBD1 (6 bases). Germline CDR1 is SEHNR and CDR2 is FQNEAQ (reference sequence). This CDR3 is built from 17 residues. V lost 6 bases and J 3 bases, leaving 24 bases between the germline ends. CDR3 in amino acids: CASSPRQAPPLYYEQYF. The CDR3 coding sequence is TGTGCCAGCAGTCCCCGACAGGCCCCACCCCTCTACTACGAGCAGTACTTC.

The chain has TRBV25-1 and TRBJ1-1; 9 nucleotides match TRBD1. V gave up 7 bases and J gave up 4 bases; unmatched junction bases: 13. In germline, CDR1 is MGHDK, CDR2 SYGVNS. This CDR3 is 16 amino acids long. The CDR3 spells CASTQGTGLGGTEAFF. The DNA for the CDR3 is TGTGCCAGCACCCAAGGGACAGGGCTTGGTGGCACTGAAGCTTTCTTT.

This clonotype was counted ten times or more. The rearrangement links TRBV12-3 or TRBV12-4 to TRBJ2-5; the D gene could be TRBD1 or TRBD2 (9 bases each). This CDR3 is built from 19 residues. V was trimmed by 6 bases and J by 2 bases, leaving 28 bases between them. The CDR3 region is CASRKEGQGLAGLQETQYF. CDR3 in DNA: TGTGCCAGCAGAAAAGAGGGACAGGGCCTAGCGGGACTTCAAGAGACCCAGTACTTC.

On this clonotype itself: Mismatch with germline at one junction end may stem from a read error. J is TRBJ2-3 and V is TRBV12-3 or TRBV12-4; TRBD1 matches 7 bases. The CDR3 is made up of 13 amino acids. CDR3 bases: TGTGCCGGCAGCCCCGGGACAGCAGATACGCAGTATTTT. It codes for CAGSPGTADTQYF.

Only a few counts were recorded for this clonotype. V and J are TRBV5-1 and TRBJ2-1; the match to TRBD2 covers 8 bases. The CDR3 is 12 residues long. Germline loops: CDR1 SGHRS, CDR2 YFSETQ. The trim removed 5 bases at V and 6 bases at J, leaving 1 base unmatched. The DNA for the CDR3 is TGCGCCAGCAGAGCGGGAGCCAATGAGCAGTTCTTC. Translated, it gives CASRAGANEQFF.

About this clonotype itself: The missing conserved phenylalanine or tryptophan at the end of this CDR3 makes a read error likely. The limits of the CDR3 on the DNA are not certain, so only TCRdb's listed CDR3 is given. Here the CDR3 reads CASSKQGWGGATY. The chain recombines TRBV7-2 with TRBJ1-2; the D segment call TRBD1 is taken from the table without a DNA check. With termini counted, the CDR3 has 13 amino acids. Germline V gene data show CDR1 as SGHTA and CDR2 as FQGNSA.

CDR3 coding DNA: TGTGCCAGCAGTTGGGTAGCGGGAGGCGGGGAGCTGTTTTTT. Translating gives CASSWVAGGGELFF. V gene TRBV27 combines with J gene TRBJ2-2, with TRBD2 matching 10 bases. With 4 bases clipped from V and 7 bases from J, the junction kept 3 bases outside the gene matches. Germline V gives CDR1 MNHEY, CDR2 SMNVEV (reference sequence). CDR3 length equals 14 residues.

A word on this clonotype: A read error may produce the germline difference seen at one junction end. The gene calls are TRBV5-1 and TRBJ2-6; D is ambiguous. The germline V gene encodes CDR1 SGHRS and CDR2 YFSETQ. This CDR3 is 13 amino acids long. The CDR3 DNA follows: TGCGCCAGCAGCTCAGGTGGGGACAACGTCCTGACTTTC. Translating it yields CASSSGGDNVLTF. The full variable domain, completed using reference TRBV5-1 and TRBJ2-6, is KAGVTQTPRYLIKTRGQQVTLSCSPISGHRSVSWYQQTPGQGLQFLFEYFSETQRNKGNFPGRFSGRQFSNSRSEMNVSTLELGDSALYLCASSSGGDNVLTFGAGSRLTVL.

CDR3 nucleotides: TGTGCCATCAGTGATAGGCAGGGGGCGAACACCGGGGAGCTGTTTTTT. This translates into CAISDRQGANTGELFF. The chain has TRBV10-3 and TRBJ2-2, with 7 bases matching TRBD1. Germline CDR1 ENHRY, CDR2 SYGVKD. V lost 3 bases and J lost 0; bases outside the gene matches: 4. The CDR3 sequence is 16 residues long.

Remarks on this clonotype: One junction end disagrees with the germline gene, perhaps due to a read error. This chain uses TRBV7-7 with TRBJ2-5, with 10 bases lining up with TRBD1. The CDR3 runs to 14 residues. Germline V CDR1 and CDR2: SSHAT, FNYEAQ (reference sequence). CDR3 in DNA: TGTGCTAGCAGCTCCGGGACAGGGGAAGAGACCCAGTACTTC. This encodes CASSSGTGEETQYF.